Below are 5 T cell receptor beta chains sequenced from a single sample in a study of graft-versus-host responses after intestinal transplantation. Their recognized antigens are unknown. Method: immunoSEQ multiplex PCR; TCRdb's copy keeps in-frame clones and lacks some. The data contain tens of thousands of clones, roughly 87% of them seen just once; the ten biggest clones take up approximately 1.3%. The sequenced sample was unstimulated CD8+ T cells sorted from spleen or lymph node cells, obtained before intestinal transplant. These receptors all come from a human donor who received an intestinal transplant.

CDR3 DNA: TGTGCCAGCAGTTTATACAGGAACACTGAAGCTTTCTTT. Translation gives CASSLYRNTEAFF. This chain connects TRBV27 to TRBJ1-1, with D uncertain. CDR1 is MNHEY and CDR2 is SMNVEV in the germline V gene (reference sequence). This CDR3 region has 13 residues. Deletions cut 1 base from V and 1 base from J, with 4 bases between.

The chain joins TRBV7-9 to TRBJ1-1; possibly TRBD1 for D (5 bases). Trimming stripped 10 bases from V and 1 base from J, with 19 bases between. The V gene's germline CDR1 is SEHNR and CDR2 FQNEAQ (reference sequence). This CDR3 contains 15 residues. CDR3 bases: TGTGCCAACGTAGCCGTCGGACAAACGAACACTGAAGCTTTCTTT. It yields the protein CANVAVGQTNTEAFF.

The J gene is TRBJ2-5, the V gene TRBV4-1; TRBD2 matches 8 bases. The J segment lost 4 bases and the V segment lost 1 base, leaving 5 bases of the junction unmatched. Germline values: CDR1 MGHRA, CDR2 YSYEKL. The CDR3 length is 15 residues. The CDR3 region is CASSQVAGGRETQYF. The CDR3 nucleotides are TGCGCCAGCAGCCAAGTCGCGGGGGGTAGAGAGACCCAGTACTTC.

This clone was seen once. The V and J genes are TRBV7-9 and TRBJ1-2; TRBD1 might be the D (6 bases). The germline V and J ends were trimmed by 3 bases and 3 bases, with 8 bases remaining between them. The germline CDR1 and CDR2 sequences are SEHNR and FQNEAQ (reference sequence). This CDR3 has 13 amino acids. The CDR3 here is CASSFGGHYGYTF. The CDR3 DNA sequence: TGTGCCAGCAGCTTTGGGGGCCACTATGGCTACACCTTC.

The chain couples TRBV2 to TRBJ2-5; TRBD1 matches at 10 bases. With 5 bases clipped from V and 6 bases from J, the junction kept 6 bases outside the gene matches. CDR1 SNHLY and CDR2 FYNNEI come from the germline V gene. This CDR3 contains 14 residues. The DNA for the CDR3 is TGTGCCAGCAGTTGGGGGGACAGGGGTAAGACCCAGTACTTC. Amino acid sequence: CASSWGDRGKTQYF.